This record concerns one T cell receptor beta chain sequence. The CDR3 is 15 residues long. J gave up 11 bases and V 4 bases, and 14 bases lay outside the gene matches. CDR1 MDHEN and CDR2 SYDVKM come from the germline V gene. The data were taken from a study of blood T cell repertoires in COVID-19. Study as a whole: Collection of acute and convalescent COVID-19 samples took place in the United States, Italy and Spain. Sources were T cells, B-cell-depleted T cells, or PBMCs; the material itself was cDNA or gDNA.

Authors' processing steps: Amplification from reference gene primers served as the basis for estimated nucleated cell counts. Data came from immunoSEQ multiplex PCR; TCRdb stores just in-frame clones and leaves some out. From that table come the V and J calls and clone size; the DNA was used to work out D and trimming. The data contain about 70,000 clones, roughly 82% of them seen just once; the ten biggest clones take up 1.8%. The clonotype comes from an older woman with acute or convalescent COVID-19. The specimen was peripheral blood. The V gene is TRBV28, the J gene TRBJ1-5; 7 nucleotides line up with TRBD1. The CDR3 reads CASSSPGGPRGSQHF. In DNA, the CDR3 is TGTGCCAGCAGTTCGCCAGGGGGTCCCCGGGGATCCCAGCATTTT.